The present TCR beta chain was sequenced within a study of control samples from healthy donors and cancer patients. Sequenced by immunoSEQ multiplex PCR; TCRdb stores in-frame clones only, minus some. The sample shows about 75,000 clones, approximately 84% of them seen only once. CDR1 is SGHRS and CDR2 is YFSETQ in the germline V gene. The CDR3 is 14 residues long. The V gene end was trimmed by 4 bases and the J gene end by 4 bases; junction bases not matched to a gene: 6. V and J are TRBV5-1 and TRBJ2-7; 9 nucleotides line up with TRBD2. The source is a man aged 45-65 years in good health. The sequenced material came from blood. This chain's CDR3 is CASSQRGESYEQYF. Here the CDR3 DNA reads TGCGCCAGCAGCCAGCGGGGGGAAAGTTACGAGCAGTACTTC.